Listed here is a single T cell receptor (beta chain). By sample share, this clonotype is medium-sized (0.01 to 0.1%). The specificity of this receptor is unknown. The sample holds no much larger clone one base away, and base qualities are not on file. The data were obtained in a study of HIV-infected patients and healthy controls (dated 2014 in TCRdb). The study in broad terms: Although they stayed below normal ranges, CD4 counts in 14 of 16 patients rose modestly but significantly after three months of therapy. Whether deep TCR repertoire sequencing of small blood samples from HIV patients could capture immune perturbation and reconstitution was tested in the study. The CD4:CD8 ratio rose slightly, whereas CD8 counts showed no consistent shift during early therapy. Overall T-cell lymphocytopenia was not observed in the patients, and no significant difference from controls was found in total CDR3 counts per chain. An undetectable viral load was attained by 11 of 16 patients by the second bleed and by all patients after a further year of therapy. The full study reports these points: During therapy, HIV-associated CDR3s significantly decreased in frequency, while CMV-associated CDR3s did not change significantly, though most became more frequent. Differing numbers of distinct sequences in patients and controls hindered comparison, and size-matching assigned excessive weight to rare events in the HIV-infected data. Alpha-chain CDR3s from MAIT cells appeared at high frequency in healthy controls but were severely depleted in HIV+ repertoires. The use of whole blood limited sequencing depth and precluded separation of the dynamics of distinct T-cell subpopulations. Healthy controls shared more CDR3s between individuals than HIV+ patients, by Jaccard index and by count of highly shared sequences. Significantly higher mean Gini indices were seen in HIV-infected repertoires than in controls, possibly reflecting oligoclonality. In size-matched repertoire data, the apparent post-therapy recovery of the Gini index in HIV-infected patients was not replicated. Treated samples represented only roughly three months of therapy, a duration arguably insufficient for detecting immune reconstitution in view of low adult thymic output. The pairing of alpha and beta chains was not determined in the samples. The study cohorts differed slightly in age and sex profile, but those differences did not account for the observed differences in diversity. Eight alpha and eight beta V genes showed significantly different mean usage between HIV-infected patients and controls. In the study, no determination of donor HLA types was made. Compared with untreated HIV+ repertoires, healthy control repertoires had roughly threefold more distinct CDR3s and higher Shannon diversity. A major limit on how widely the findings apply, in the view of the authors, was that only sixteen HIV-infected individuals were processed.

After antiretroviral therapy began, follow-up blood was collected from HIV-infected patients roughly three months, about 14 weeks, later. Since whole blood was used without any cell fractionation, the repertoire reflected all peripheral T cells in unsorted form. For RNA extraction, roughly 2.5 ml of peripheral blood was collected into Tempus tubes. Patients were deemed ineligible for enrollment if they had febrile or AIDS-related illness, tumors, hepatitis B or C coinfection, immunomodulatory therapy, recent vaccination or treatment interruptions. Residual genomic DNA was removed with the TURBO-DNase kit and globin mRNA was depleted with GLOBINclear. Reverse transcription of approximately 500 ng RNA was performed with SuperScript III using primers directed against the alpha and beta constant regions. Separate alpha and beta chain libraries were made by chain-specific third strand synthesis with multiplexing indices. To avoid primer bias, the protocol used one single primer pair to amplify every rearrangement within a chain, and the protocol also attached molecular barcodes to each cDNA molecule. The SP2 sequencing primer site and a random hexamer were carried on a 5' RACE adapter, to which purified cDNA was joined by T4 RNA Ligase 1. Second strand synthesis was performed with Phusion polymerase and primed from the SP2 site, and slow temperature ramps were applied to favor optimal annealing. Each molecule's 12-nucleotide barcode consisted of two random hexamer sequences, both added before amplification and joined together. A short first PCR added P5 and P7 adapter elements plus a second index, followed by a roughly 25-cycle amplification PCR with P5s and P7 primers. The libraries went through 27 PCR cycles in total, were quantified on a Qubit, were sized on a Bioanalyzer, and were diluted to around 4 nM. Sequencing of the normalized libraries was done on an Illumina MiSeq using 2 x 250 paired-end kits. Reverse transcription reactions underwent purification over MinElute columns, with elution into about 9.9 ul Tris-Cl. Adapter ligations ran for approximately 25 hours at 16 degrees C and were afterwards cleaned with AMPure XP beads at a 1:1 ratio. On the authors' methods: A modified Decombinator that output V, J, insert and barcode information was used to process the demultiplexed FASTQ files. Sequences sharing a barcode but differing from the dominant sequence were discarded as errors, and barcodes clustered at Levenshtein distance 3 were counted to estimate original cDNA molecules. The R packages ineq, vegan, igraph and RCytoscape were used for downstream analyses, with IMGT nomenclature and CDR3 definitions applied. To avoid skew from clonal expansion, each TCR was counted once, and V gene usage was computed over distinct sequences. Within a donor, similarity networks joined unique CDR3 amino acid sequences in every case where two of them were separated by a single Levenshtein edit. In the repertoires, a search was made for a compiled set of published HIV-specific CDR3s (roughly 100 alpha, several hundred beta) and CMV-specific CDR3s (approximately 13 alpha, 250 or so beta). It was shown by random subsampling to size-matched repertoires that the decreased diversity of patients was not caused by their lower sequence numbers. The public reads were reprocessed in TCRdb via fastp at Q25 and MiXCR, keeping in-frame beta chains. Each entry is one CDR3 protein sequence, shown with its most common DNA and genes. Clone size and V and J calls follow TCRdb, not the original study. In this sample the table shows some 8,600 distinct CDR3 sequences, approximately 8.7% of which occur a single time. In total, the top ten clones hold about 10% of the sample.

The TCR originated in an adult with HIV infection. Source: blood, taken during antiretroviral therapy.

The CDR3: CASSYGTGGRTDTQYF. The nucleotide sequence reads TGTGCCAGCAGTTATGGAACGGGGGGGAGGACAGATACGCAGTATTTT. The chain was built from TRBV6-6 and TRBJ2-3; a stretch of 8 junction bases matches TRBD2. From a lookup of the germline V gene (reference sequence), CDR1 and CDR2 are MNHNY and SVGAGI. Trimming leaves V shorter by 3 bases and J shorter by 3 bases, with the junction holding 8 bases beyond the gene matches. Measured from the cysteine to the phenylalanine, the CDR3 is 16 residues long. Left in the record is the CDR3 DNA by itself, 48 bases read in frame from the first base.